This TCR beta chain is drawn from a study of PD-1 blockade in classical Hodgkin lymphoma. Study-wide findings and caveats: Healthy donors were reported to have higher baseline TCR diversity than newly diagnosed patients.

On this clone itself: The antigen is undetermined.

Sequenced by immunoSEQ multiplex PCR; TCRdb stores in-frame clones only, minus some. Found here are about 45,000 clones, approximately 70% of them singletons; the top ten hold 2.5% to 3%. Trimming at V came to 6 bases and at J to 3 bases, leaving 9 bases not matched to a gene. The CDR3 consists of 16 residues. CDR1 is SGHDN and CDR2 is FVKESK in the germline V gene. Every patient relapsed after autologous stem cell transplantation, and brentuximab vedotin exposure varied. The clonotype originates from a human donor with classical Hodgkin lymphoma. The chain recombines TRBV14 with TRBJ2-1, with TRBD2 matching over 9 bases. The source material was peripheral blood mononuclear cells (PBMCs), sampled before the second cycle of nivolumab. For the CDR3, the DNA is TGTGCCAGCAGAATGGGTAGCGGGAGTATCTACAATGAGCAGTTCTTC. This sequence encodes CASRMGSGSIYNEQFF.